A selection of T cell receptor beta chains follows, all from one sample in a study of T-cell memory formation after mild COVID-19. TCRdb re-called the 5' RACE reads through MiXCR, storing one row per CDR3 protein. The sample has about 410,000 distinct CDR3 sequences, more than 15% seen once. The sample comprised PBMCs or a T cell subset sorted from them (not recorded which). Source of these receptors: a young man who had mild COVID-19 (a few samples of this study predate the infection). Cell type and time point are not known. Both conserved end residues are part of each CDR3. D genes are given only for firm matches. A clone size is listed for some rows: how often the clone was seen (once, few, many), or a class if it is expanded.

d_call,v_call,j_call,clone_size,cdr3_nt,cdr3_aa
NA,TRBV6-6,TRBJ1-2,NA,TGTGCCAGCAGACTGGACTGGGCGGGTGGCTACACCTTC,CASRLDWAGGYTF
NA,TRBV9,TRBJ1-5,NA,TGTGCCAGCAGCGGCCTGGGGTGGAATCAGCCCCAGCATTTT,CASSGLGWNQPQHF
NA,TRBV5-1,TRBJ1-2,many,TGCGCCAGCAGCTTGGCCGGGACAAATTATGGCTACACCTTC,CASSLAGTNYGYTF
NA,TRBV6-5,TRBJ2-5,NA,TGTGCCAGCAGTTACGTCAGGGGAAAGGAGACCCAGTACTTC,CASSYVRGKETQYF
NA,TRBV5-1,TRBJ1-1,NA,TGCGCCAGCAGCTTAGGGGAGGGGGAAGCTTTCTTT,CASSLGEGEAFF
NA,TRBV27,TRBJ2-7,NA,TGTGCCAGCAGGCCCCCTGGGGACTTTTTGCAGGACGAGCAGTACTTC,CASRPPGDFLQDEQYF
TRBD1,TRBV13,TRBJ1-2,few,TGTGCCAGCAGCTTAAACCGCGACAGGGGTCTTAATGGCTACACCTTC,CASSLNRDRGLNGYTF
NA,TRBV6-1,TRBJ2-3,few,TGTGCCAGCAGTCCGTTTGATGGGGAAGATACGCAGTATTTT,CASSPFDGEDTQYF
NA,TRBV5-1,TRBJ1-1,few,TGCGCCAGCAAAACAGAGTCTATTTCCACTGAAGCTTTCTTT,CASKTESISTEAFF
NA,TRBV5-1,TRBJ2-5,few,TGCGCCAGCAGCTTGGCCGGCCCGATGGAAGAGACCCAGTACTTC,CASSLAGPMEETQYF
NA,TRBV5-1,TRBJ1-5,few,TGCGCCAGCAGCATACAGGGCGGCAATCAGCCCCAGCATTTT,CASSIQGGNQPQHF
NA,TRBV5-4,TRBJ2-1,many,TGTGCCAGCAGCTCGACTGCCCGATTTAATGAGCAGTTCTTC,CASSSTARFNEQFF
TRBD2,TRBV5-1,TRBJ2-1,NA,TGCGCCAGCAGCGGGGAACCGGGACTAGCGGGGTACAATGAGCAGTTCTTC,CASSGEPGLAGYNEQFF
NA,TRBV3-1,TRBJ1-2,NA,TGTGCCAGCAGCCAAGCTACCGGGACCGATTATGGCTACACCTTC,CASSQATGTDYGYTF
TRBD1,TRBV7-2,TRBJ2-7,NA,TGTGCCAGCAGCACCGGACAGGGAAGACACGAGCAGTACTTC,CASSTGQGRHEQYF
NA,TRBV4-1,TRBJ1-1,NA,TGCGCCAGCAGCCGACAACGGACCGGGGCGAACACTGAAGCTTTCTTT,CASSRQRTGANTEAFF
NA,TRBV4-1,TRBJ2-5,few,TGCGCCAGCAGCCAAGGACTCACCCAAGAGACCCAGTACTTC,CASSQGLTQETQYF
NA,TRBV5-1,TRBJ1-1,NA,TGCGCCAGCAGCTTGTGGATAGGGCTCGCTGAAGCTTTCTTT,CASSLWIGLAEAFF
TRBD1,TRBV7-9,TRBJ2-6,few,TGTGCCAGCAGCTTGGGACAGGGGGCAGCTGGGGCCAACGTCCTGACTTTC,CASSLGQGAAGANVLTF
NA,TRBV4-3,TRBJ1-3,few,TGCGCCAGCAGCCAAGTATACAGTGCGGGGGGCGCCGCTCGGAACACCATATATTTT,CASSQVYSAGGAARNTIYF
TRBD1,TRBV5-1,TRBJ1-1,few,TGCGCCAGCAACTTGGAAACAGGGGGCACTGAAGCTTTCTTT,CASNLETGGTEAFF
TRBD1,TRBV7-9,TRBJ2-1,NA,TGTGCCAGCAGCTTAGCCACGGGACAGGGGTACAATGAGCAGTTCTTC,CASSLATGQGYNEQFF
TRBD1,TRBV6-6,TRBJ1-5,few,TGTGCCAGCAGTTCCACACAGGGGGCTCAGCCCCAGCATTTT,CASSSTQGAQPQHF
NA,TRBV7-2,TRBJ1-1,few,TGTGCCAGCAGACAACAGGGGAACACTGAAGCTTTCTTT,CASRQQGNTEAFF
NA,TRBV24-1,TRBJ2-1,NA,TGTGCCACCAGTGATTTGGGATTGGGTGGCGAGCAGTTCTTC,CATSDLGLGGEQFF
NA,TRBV5-1,TRBJ2-3,NA,TGCGCCAGCAGCTTGGGGCACCACTTCACAGATACGCAGTATTTT,CASSLGHHFTDTQYF
NA,TRBV5-1,TRBJ2-3,NA,TGCGCCAGCAGCTCGGGGCTCGTGGAGCGGCCTAGCACAGATACGCAGTATTTT,CASSSGLVERPSTDTQYF
NA,TRBV5-1,TRBJ1-2,many,TGCGCCAGCAGCTTGGCTGAGGGGGTAAATGGCTACACCTTC,CASSLAEGVNGYTF
NA,TRBV27,TRBJ2-1,NA,TGTGCCAGCGGGACTTTCGTTTGGGAGCAGTTCTTC,CASGTFVWEQFF
TRBD1,TRBV5-4,TRBJ1-1,NA,TGTGCCAGCAGCTCGGGACAGTCGAACACTGAAGCTTTCTTT,CASSSGQSNTEAFF
NA,TRBV19,TRBJ1-1,NA,TGTGCCAGTAGGGAGAGGAGGGACACTGAAGCTTTCTTT,CASRERRDTEAFF
NA,TRBV25-1,TRBJ1-1,NA,TGTGCCAGCAGCGACGTAAGGCAGTATGAAGCTTTCTTT,CASSDVRQYEAFF
NA,TRBV12-3/TRBV12-4,TRBJ1-5,few,TGTGCCAGCCGTAAGAGCAATCAGCCCCAGCATTTT,CASRKSNQPQHF
NA,TRBV5-1,TRBJ1-1,many,TGCGCCAGCAGCTTGTCGGGGGAGCAAACTGAAGCTTTCTTT,CASSLSGEQTEAFF
NA,TRBV4-1,TRBJ1-2,NA,TGCGCCAGCAGCCAACCCATAGCTAACTATGGCTACACCTTC,CASSQPIANYGYTF
NA,TRBV5-1,TRBJ2-3,few,TGCGCCAGCAGCGGCCCAGGGGTCTGGACGCAGTATTTT,CASSGPGVWTQYF
TRBD1,TRBV7-9,TRBJ2-3,few,TGTGCCAGCAGCTTCCCCCCGACAGGGAGTATGGCCACAGATACGCAGTATTTT,CASSFPPTGSMATDTQYF
TRBD1,TRBV4-2,TRBJ2-7,NA,TGTGCCAGCAGCCATCTGGACAGGGGCGAGCAGTACTTC,CASSHLDRGEQYF
TRBD1,TRBV7-2,TRBJ1-2,NA,TGTGCCAGCAGCTTAAGGGACAGAAACTATGGCTACACCTTC,CASSLRDRNYGYTF
TRBD2,TRBV7-2,TRBJ2-5,NA,TGTGCCAGCAGCTTAGATATCGGGGGGGCGGCTCAAGAGACCCAGTACTTC,CASSLDIGGAAQETQYF
NA,TRBV28,TRBJ2-4,NA,TGTGCCAGCAGAAACCCGCCAAACATTCAGTACTTC,CASRNPPNIQYF
NA,TRBV7-2,TRBJ1-2,NA,TGTGCCAGCAGAGCGGGGGCAGGGGCTTATGGCTACACCTTC,CASRAGAGAYGYTF
NA,TRBV29-1,TRBJ2-3,few,TGCAGCTTCTGCGGCCTGACAGACACAGATACGCAGTATTTT,CSFCGLTDTDTQYF
NA,TRBV5-1,TRBJ2-1,NA,TGCGCCAGCAGCTCGCCTATTCTAGATGAGCAGTTCTTC,CASSSPILDEQFF
NA,TRBV29-1,TRBJ2-2,NA,TGCAGCGTTGTTGGGACGGCCGGGGAGCTGTTTTTT,CSVVGTAGELFF
NA,TRBV20-1,TRBJ2-1,NA,TGCAGTGCTAGAGAACTAGCCCAAGCCTACAATGAGCAGTTCTTC,CSARELAQAYNEQFF
NA,TRBV4-3,TRBJ1-2,few,TGCGCCAGCAGCCAAGAGCTGGGCTTGAACTTGAATGGCTACACCTTC,CASSQELGLNLNGYTF
NA,TRBV7-2,TRBJ2-3,NA,TGTGCCAGCAGCTTAATGGGGGGGGCCACAGATACGCAGTATTTT,CASSLMGGATDTQYF
NA,TRBV12-3/TRBV12-4,TRBJ1-4,many,TGTGCCAGCAGCCCTGTATCTACTAATGAAAAACTGTTTTTT,CASSPVSTNEKLFF
NA,TRBV12-3/TRBV12-4,TRBJ2-1,NA,TGTGCCAGCAGTTTAGCGGGACTTCCTAATGAGCAGTTCTTC,CASSLAGLPNEQFF
TRBD1,TRBV6-5,TRBJ1-5,few,TGTGCCAGCAGCCAGGGGACAGCTGGACAGCCCCAGCATTTT,CASSQGTAGQPQHF
TRBD1,TRBV2,TRBJ2-7,NA,TGTGCCAGCAGCTCGAGACAGGGGGCCCACGAGCAGTACTTC,CASSSRQGAHEQYF
NA,TRBV19,TRBJ1-1,NA,TGTGCCAGTAGCCCTTCGGAGGGAAGGGGGGACACTGAAGCTTTCTTT,CASSPSEGRGDTEAFF
TRBD2,TRBV29-1,TRBJ2-5,NA,TGCAGCGTTGTTGGGGCAGCGGGATCCCTGGGAGAGACCCAGTACTTC,CSVVGAAGSLGETQYF
TRBD1,TRBV6-5,TRBJ1-1,few,TGTGCCAGCAGAGGACAGGGCGCAGGGGAAGCTTTCTTT,CASRGQGAGEAFF